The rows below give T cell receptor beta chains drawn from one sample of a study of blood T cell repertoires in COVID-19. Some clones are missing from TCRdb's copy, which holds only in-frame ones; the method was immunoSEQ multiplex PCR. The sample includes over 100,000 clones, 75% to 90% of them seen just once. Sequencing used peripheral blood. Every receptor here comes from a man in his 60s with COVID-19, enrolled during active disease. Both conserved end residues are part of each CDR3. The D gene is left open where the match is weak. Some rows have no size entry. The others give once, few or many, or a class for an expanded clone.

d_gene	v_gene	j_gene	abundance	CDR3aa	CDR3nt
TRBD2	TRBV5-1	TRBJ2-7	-	CASRLAELYEQYF	TGCGCCAGTCGACTAGCGGAGCTCTACGAGCAGTACTTC
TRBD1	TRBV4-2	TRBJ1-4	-	CASSQDPPDRATNEKLFF	TGTGCCAGCAGCCAAGATCCCCCGGACAGGGCAACTAATGAAAAACTGTTTTTT
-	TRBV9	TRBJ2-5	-	CASSISGASGETQYF	TGTGCCAGCAGCATCTCGGGAGCCTCGGGGGAGACCCAGTACTTC
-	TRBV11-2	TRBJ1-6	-	CASSFQVTNSPLHF	TGTGCCAGCAGCTTCCAGGTTACCAATTCACCCCTCCACTTT
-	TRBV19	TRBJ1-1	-	CASSTPGFQGGGVNTEAFF	TGTGCCAGTAGTACCCCCGGCTTTCAGGGAGGGGGGGTGAACACTGAAGCTTTCTTT
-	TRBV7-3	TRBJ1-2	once	CASSLTGCFTF	TGTGCCAGCAGCTTAACCGGGTGTTTCACCTTC
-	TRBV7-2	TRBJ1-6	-	CASSARGGGNSPLHF	TGTGCCAGCAGCGCGAGGGGGGGTGGGAATTCACCCCTCCACTTT
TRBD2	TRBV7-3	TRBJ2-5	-	CASSSSGGRRETQYF	TGTGCCAGCAGCTCCAGCGGGGGGAGGCGAGAGACCCAGTACTTC
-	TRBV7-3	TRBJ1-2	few	CASSPSTGTVYGYTF	TGTGCCAGCAGCCCCTCTACAGGGACGGTCTATGGCTACACCTTC
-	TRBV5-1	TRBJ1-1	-	CASSEHTEAFF	TGCGCCAGCAGTGAGCACACTGAAGCTTTCTTT
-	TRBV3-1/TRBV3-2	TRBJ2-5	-	CASSPTDKTQYF	TGTGCCAGCAGCCCCACGGACAAGACCCAGTACTTC
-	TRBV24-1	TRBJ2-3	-	CATSDLWGPSTDTQYF	TGTGCCACCAGTGATTTGTGGGGGCCTAGCACAGATACGCAGTATTTT
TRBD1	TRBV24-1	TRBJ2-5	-	CATSDSRTGWETQYF	TGTGCCACCAGTGATTCCAGGACAGGGTGGGAGACCCAGTACTTC
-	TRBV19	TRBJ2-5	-	CASSILGLQQTQYF	TGTGCCAGTAGTATTTTGGGCCTCCAGCAGACCCAGTACTTC
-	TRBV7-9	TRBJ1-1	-	CASSLGQVNTEAFF	TGTGCCAGCAGCTTGGGACAAGTGAACACTGAAGCTTTCTTT
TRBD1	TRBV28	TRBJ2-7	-	CASSTGGTHEQYF	TGTGCCAGCTCGACAGGGGGTACCCACGAGCAGTACTTC
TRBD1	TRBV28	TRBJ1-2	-	CASSGTVYGYTF	TGTGCCAGCAGTGGGACAGTCTATGGCTACACCTTC
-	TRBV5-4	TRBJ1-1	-	CASSLGGEDEAFF	TGTGCCAGCAGCTTGGGTGGGGAGGATGAAGCTTTCTTT
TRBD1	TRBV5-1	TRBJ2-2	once	CASSPRTGGFTGELFF	TGCGCCAGCAGCCCTAGGACAGGGGGCTTTACCGGGGAGCTGTTTTTT
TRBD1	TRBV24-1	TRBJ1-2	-	CATPGQGRWYTF	TGTGCCACCCCGGGACAGGGCCGGTGGTACACCTTC
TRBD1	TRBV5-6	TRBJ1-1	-	CASSPTPYRGETEAFF	TGTGCCAGCAGCCCCACGCCTTACAGGGGAGAAACTGAAGCTTTCTTT
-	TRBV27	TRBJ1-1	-	CASSLAADTEAFF	TGTGCCAGCAGTTTGGCGGCAGACACTGAAGCTTTCTTT
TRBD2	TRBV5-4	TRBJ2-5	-	CASSLEIAGVETQYF	TGTGCCAGCAGCTTGGAAATAGCGGGGGTAGAGACCCAGTACTTC
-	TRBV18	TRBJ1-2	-	CASSPSLNFGHGYTF	TGTGCCAGCTCACCCTCCTTAAACTTTGGGCATGGCTACACCTTC
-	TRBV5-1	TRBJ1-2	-	CASSREGRTNYGYTF	TGCGCCAGCAGCCGGGAGGGACGTACTAACTATGGCTACACCTTC
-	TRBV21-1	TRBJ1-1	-	CASSTGQGPMNTEAFF	TGTGCCAGCAGCACCGGACAGGGCCCCATGAACACTGAAGCTTTCTTT
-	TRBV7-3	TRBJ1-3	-	CASSPDIGNTIYF	TGTGCCAGCAGCCCCGACATCGGAAACACCATATATTTT
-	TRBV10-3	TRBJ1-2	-	CAISGGGTMWGYTF	TGTGCCATCAGTGGCGGGGGAACTATGTGGGGCTACACCTTC
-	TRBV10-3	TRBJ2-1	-	CAISEGGGLSSNEQFF	TGTGCCATCAGTGAGGGGGGGGGCTTATCCAGCAATGAGCAGTTCTTC
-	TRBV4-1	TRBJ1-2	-	CASSHPTLDSYGYTF	TGCGCCAGCAGCCACCCTACGCTGGACAGTTATGGCTACACCTTC
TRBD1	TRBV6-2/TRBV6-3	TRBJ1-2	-	CASSFLTEHRQGLGYGYTF	TGTGCCAGCAGTTTCCTTACCGAACATCGACAGGGATTAGGCTATGGCTACACCTTC
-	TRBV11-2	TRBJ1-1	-	CASRPFGTEAFF	TGTGCCAGCAGACCGTTCGGGACTGAAGCTTTCTTT
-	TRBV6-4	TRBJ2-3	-	CASSPLAGTDTQYF	TGTGCCAGCAGTCCCCTAGCAGGCACAGATACGCAGTATTTT
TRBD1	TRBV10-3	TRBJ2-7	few	CAISNPSGTVYEQYF	TGTGCCATCAGTAACCCCTCCGGGACAGTTTACGAGCAGTACTTC
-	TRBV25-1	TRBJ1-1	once	CASSAANRAEAFF	TGTGCCAGCAGTGCCGCCAACAGGGCTGAAGCTTTCTTT
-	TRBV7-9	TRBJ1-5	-	CASSLVVGAAQHF	TGTGCCAGCAGCTTAGTGGTAGGGGCGGCCCAGCATTTT
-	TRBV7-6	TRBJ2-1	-	CASSLVNLGGAFHNEQFF	TGTGCCAGCAGCTTAGTGAATTTGGGGGGGGCGTTTCACAATGAGCAGTTCTTC
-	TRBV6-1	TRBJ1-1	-	CASSEQQGIIEAFF	TGTGCCAGCAGTGAGCAACAGGGAATAATTGAAGCTTTCTTT
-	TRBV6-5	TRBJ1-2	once	CASSYSSRGGKNGYTF	TGTGCCAGCAGTTACTCGAGTCGGGGAGGGAAAAATGGCTACACCTTC
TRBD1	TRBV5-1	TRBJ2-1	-	CASSLMAGQGLGEQFF	TGCGCCAGCAGCTTGATGGCGGGACAGGGGTTGGGTGAGCAGTTCTTC
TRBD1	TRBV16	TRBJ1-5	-	CASSRTGVNQPQHF	TGTGCCAGCAGCCGGACAGGGGTCAATCAGCCCCAGCATTTT
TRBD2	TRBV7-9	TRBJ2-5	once	CASSPLLAGGQETQYF	TGTGCCAGCAGCCCCCTACTAGCGGGGGGGCAAGAGACCCAGTACTTC
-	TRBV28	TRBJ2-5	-	CASAGRRGQETQYF	TGTGCCAGCGCCGGGAGGAGGGGGCAAGAGACCCAGTACTTC
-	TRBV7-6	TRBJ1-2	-	CASSNDNRVRDYGYTF	TGTGCCAGCAGCAACGACAACAGGGTCAGGGACTATGGCTACACCTTC
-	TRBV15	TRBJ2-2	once	CATSVGGANTGELFF	TGTGCCACCAGCGTGGGGGGAGCGAACACCGGGGAGCTGTTTTTT
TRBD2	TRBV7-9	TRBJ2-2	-	CASSSRRLAGGHTGELFF	TGTGCCAGCAGTTCCCGTCGACTAGCGGGGGGTCACACCGGGGAGCTGTTTTTT
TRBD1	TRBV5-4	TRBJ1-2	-	CASSPDRGTYGYTF	TGTGCCAGCAGCCCGGACAGGGGCACCTATGGCTACACCTTC
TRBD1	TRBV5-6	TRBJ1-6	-	CASSWGPGQGNSPLHF	TGTGCCAGCAGCTGGGGGCCGGGACAGGGGAACTCACCCCTCCACTTT
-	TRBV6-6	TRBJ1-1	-	CASSSRIEAFF	TGTGCCAGCAGCTCCCGTATTGAAGCTTTCTTT
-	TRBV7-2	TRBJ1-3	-	CASSLALSSGNTIYF	TGTGCCAGCAGCTTAGCTCTGAGCTCTGGAAACACCATATATTTT
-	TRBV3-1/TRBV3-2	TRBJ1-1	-	CATKGVNTEAFF	TGTGCCACCAAGGGAGTGAACACTGAAGCTTTCTTT
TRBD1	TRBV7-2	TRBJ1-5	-	CASSPDTGAREPQHF	TGTGCCAGCAGCCCCGATACAGGGGCAAGAGAGCCCCAGCATTTT
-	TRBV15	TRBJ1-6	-	CATSGDAGHNSPLHF	TGTGCCACCAGCGGCGACGCTGGGCATAATTCACCCCTCCACTTT
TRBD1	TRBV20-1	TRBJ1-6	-	CSASSGTGSYSDNSPLHF	TGCAGTGCCAGTTCCGGGACAGGATCCTATTCTGATAATTCACCCCTCCACTTT
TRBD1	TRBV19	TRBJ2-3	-	CASSPGTGGPRRSTDTQYF	TGTGCCAGTAGTCCCGGGACAGGGGGACCCAGGAGGTCCACAGATACGCAGTATTTT
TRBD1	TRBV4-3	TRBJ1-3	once	CASSHASGTGGANTIYF	TGCGCCAGCAGCCACGCGTCCGGGACAGGGGGCGCAAACACCATATATTTT
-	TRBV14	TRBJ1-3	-	CASSRTGDTIYF	TGTGCCAGCAGCCGTACGGGGGACACCATATATTTT
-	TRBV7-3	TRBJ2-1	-	CASSFPGDNEQFF	TGTGCCAGCAGCTTTCCGGGGGACAATGAGCAGTTCTTC
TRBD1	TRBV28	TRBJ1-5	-	CASSLGQQGNQPQHF	TGTGCCAGCAGCCTGGGACAGCAGGGGAATCAGCCCCAGCATTTT